The 2 T cell receptor beta chains below were found in one sample sequenced in a study of T cell responses to AZD1222 COVID-19 vaccine. The protocol was immunoSEQ multiplex PCR, while the TCRdb copy is restricted to in-frame clones and leaves out a portion. The sample holds over 100,000 clones; 85% to 95% are singletons and the top ten take roughly 7.2%. The source was peripheral blood, collected on day 0 of AZD1222 vaccination. The receptors here all came from an adult in good health.

The J gene is TRBJ2-2, the V gene TRBV4-1, with D hard to call. The germline V and J ends were trimmed by 1 base and 5 bases, with 8 bases remaining between them. Germline V gene lookup returns CDR1 MGHRA and CDR2 YSYEKL. There are 14 residues in the CDR3. CDR3 DNA sequence: TGCGCCAGCAGCCAAGGTCGTGAGACCGGGGAGCTGTTTTTT. It is translated as CASSQGRETGELFF.

This rearrangement joins TRBV5-5 to TRBJ1-4; D is perhaps TRBD1 (5 bases). Germline V gene sequence: CDR1 SGHKS, CDR2 YYEKEE (reference sequence). The CDR3 loop spans 15 amino acids. V lost 7 bases and J 4 bases, leaving 17 bases between the germline ends. For the CDR3, the DNA is TGTGCCAGCTGTGAAGGACGGGGCTATAATGAAAAACTGTTTTTT. As protein: CASCEGRGYNEKLFF.